This record concerns one T cell receptor beta chain sequence. As yet, its antigen is unknown. With V trimmed by 4 bases and J by 2 bases, 8 bases remained unmatched. Germline-derived CDR1 and CDR2 are SGHRS and YFSETQ. The CDR3 runs 16 residues. Using immunoSEQ multiplex PCR, the repertoire was profiled, and TCRdb retains in-frame clones only, with some absent. This table has 65,000 to 95,000 clones, 80% to 90% appearing once. The data are from a study of OX40 agonist ivuxolimab in advanced cancers. As for the study in general: Under the entry rules, prior anti-PD-1, anti-PD-L1 or anti-CTLA-4 therapy was allowed, and about 40% had some.

Whole-study results and caveats: There were, on average, more expanded clones in CD8+ T cells than in CD4+. At doses 0.1 to 3.0 mg/kg, CD4+ and CD8+ clones expanded.

This chain joins TRBV5-1 and TRBJ2-3; TRBD2 aligns across 9 bases. The receptor was derived from an adult with an advanced solid tumor such as melanoma, head and neck, liver or kidney cancer. The sample was CD4+ or CD8+ T cells sorted from blood, taken in a trial of the OX40 agonist ivuxolimab. The CDR3 DNA reads as TGCGCCAGCAGCGACCCGACTAGCGGAACCACAGATACGCAGTATTTT. This sequence encodes CASSDPTSGTTDTQYF.